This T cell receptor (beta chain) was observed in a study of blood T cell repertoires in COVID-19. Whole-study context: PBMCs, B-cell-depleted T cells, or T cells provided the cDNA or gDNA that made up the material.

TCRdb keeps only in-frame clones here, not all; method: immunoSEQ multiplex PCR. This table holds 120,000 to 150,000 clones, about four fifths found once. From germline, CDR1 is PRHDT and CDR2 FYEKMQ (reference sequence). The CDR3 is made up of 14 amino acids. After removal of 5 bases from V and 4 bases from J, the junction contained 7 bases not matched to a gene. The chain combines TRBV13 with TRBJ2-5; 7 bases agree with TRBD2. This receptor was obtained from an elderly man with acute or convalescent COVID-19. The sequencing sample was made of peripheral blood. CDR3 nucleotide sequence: TGTGCCAGCAGCGTGATGGGCGGGGGAGAGACCCAGTACTTC. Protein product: CASSVMGGGETQYF.